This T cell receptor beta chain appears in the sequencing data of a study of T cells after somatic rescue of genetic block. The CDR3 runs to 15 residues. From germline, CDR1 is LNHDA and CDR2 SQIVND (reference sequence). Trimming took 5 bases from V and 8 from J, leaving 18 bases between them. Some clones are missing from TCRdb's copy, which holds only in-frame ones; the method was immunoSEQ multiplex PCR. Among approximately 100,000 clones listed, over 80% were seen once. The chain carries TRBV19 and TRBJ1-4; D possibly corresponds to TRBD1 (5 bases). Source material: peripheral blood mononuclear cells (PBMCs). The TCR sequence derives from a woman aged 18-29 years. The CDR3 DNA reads TGTGCCAGTAGTCCGAGGCAGGGATTAGGCGAAAAACTGTTTTTT. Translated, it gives CASSPRQGLGEKLFF. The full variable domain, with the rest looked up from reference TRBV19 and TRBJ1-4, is DGGITQSPKYLFRKEGQNVTLSCEQNLNHDAMYWYRQDPGQGLRLIYYSQIVNDFQKGDIAEGYSVSREKKESFPLTVTSAQKNPTAFYLCASSPRQGLGEKLFFGSGTQLSVL.